This T cell receptor (beta chain) was captured by sequencing in a study of PD-1 blockade in classical Hodgkin lymphoma. Profiled with immunoSEQ multiplex PCR; TCRdb holds only in-frame clones, not every one. The top ten hold almost 4% of the sample, which has 25,000 to 35,000 clones, 70% to 80% seen once. Germline CDR1 and CDR2: DFQATT and SNEGSKA (reference sequence). V shed 3 bases and J 6 bases; nucleotides not matched to a gene: 1. CDR3 length equals 11 residues. Time point defined: cycle 4 day 1 (C4D1), after less than 7 weeks of nivolumab. All the patients suffered relapse after autologous stem cell transplantation, and brentuximab vedotin exposure differed.

The sequence was obtained from a human donor with classical Hodgkin lymphoma. This chain connects TRBV20-1 to TRBJ1-2; 7 nucleotides align to TRBD1. The source was peripheral blood mononuclear cells (PBMCs), collected before the fourth cycle of nivolumab. CDR3 sequence: CSARTGNGYTF. Here the CDR3 DNA reads TGCAGTGCTAGGACAGGGAATGGCTACACCTTC.